This T cell receptor (beta chain) was sequenced in a study of memory CD4+ T cells and cytomegalovirus serostatus. Study in general: Donors were healthy Belgian adults, 10 or so CMV seropositive and some 24 seronegative. General study results and limits: Of around 160 reported CMV TCRbeta sequences, 65 to 85 were found in memory CD4+ repertoires. Repertoires predicted CMV serostatus with median bootstrapped AUC of about 0.95.

The sort gate was single viable CD3+CD4+CD8-CD45RO+ cells for memory CD4+ T cells. Germline V gene sequence: CDR1 SEHNR, CDR2 FQNEAQ (reference sequence). V was shortened by 6 bases and J by 5 bases, with 17 bases between the two germline ends. This CDR3 contains 15 residues. Details on this clone: Its antigen is unidentified.

The assay was immunoSEQ multiplex PCR, and TCRdb's table has in-frame clones only and misses some. The table records about 31,000 clones, roughly 80% of them present only once. The origin of this receptor is an adult in good health and CMV-seronegative. Some clones in this sample may be carry-over from other donors' samples. The sample consisted of memory CD4+ T cells from blood. The genes are TRBV7-9 and TRBJ1-3, with D tentatively TRBD1 (5 bases). The CDR3 protein is CASRSSGTERNTIYF. CDR3 DNA sequence: TGTGCCAGCAGAAGTTCCGGGACGGAGCGAAACACCATATATTTT. Full variable domain (outside the CDR3, taken from reference TRBV7-9 and TRBJ1-3): DTGVSQNPRHKITKRGQNVTFRCDPISEHNRLYWYRQTLGQGPEFLTYFQNEAQLEKSRLLSDRFSAERPKGSFSTLEIQRTEQGDSAMYLCASRSSGTERNTIYFGEGSWLTVV.